A single sample is the source of the 7 T cell receptor beta chains below, sequenced in a study of cytomegalovirus exposure and HLA in healthy donors (TCRdb year 2017). To prepare the library, the immunoSEQ multiplex PCR assay was applied. The multiplex PCR relied on a mix of 60 forward primers for TCR Vbeta segments and 13 reverse primers for TCR Jbeta segments. TCRdb retrieved this table from immuneACCESS and kept in-frame rearrangements only. Not all clones are present; in checked studies, unresolved V genes account for under half, and no reason is known for the remainder. This sample is represented by about 160,000 clones; around 75% of them were singletons. The ten largest clones represent around 4.7% of the sample. Sequenced material: PBMCs. The receptors come from a male donor in good health and CMV-seronegative.

In this sample, this clone turned up a few times. The chain has TRBV5-8 and TRBJ2-6; D not resolved. The germline V gene has CDR1 SGHTS and CDR2 YDEGEE. V dropped 3 bases and J dropped 5 bases, with 12 bases sitting between them. This CDR3 has 15 residues. The CDR3 protein is CASSSLYFRANVLTF. In DNA form, the CDR3 reads TGTGCCAGCAGCTCCTTATACTTTAGGGCCAACGTCCTGACTTTC.

This clone is a singleton in its sample. Here the CDR3 reads CASSPRVERDEQYF. The CDR3 DNA is TGTGCCAGCTCACCACGGGTGGAGAGGGACGAGCAGTACTTC. The chain recombines TRBV18 with TRBJ2-7, with a tentative D call TRBD2 (5 bases). Per the germline V gene, CDR1 is KGHSH and CDR2 is LQKENI. There are 14 residues in the CDR3. The germline V and J ends were trimmed by 1 base and 5 bases, with 12 bases remaining between them.

The chain combines TRBV18 with TRBJ2-5; 10 bases agree with TRBD2. Germline CDR1 KGHSH, CDR2 LQKENI. The CDR3 spans 18 residues. The junction had 11 bases not matched to a gene; V was cut back by 0 bases and J by 4 bases. CDR3 loop: CASSPPRSASGSPETQYF. CDR3 coding DNA: TGTGCCAGCTCACCACCAAGGTCGGCTAGCGGGAGTCCAGAGACCCAGTACTTC.

CDR3 DNA sequence: TGCGCCAGCAGCCGTTGGATTCCGGGCGGGGGCAGCTCCTACGAGCAGTACTTC. This codes for CASSRWIPGGGSSYEQYF. V is TRBV4-1 and J is TRBJ2-7, with D maybe TRBD2 (7 bases). Trimming shortened V by 4 bases and J by 0 bases, and 22 bases separated the two germline ends. The germline gives CDR1 MGHRA, CDR2 YSYEKL. The CDR3 is 18 amino acids.

The chain carries TRBV12-1 and TRBJ1-5; TRBD1 is the table's D call, not checked against the DNA. TRBV12-1 is a documented pseudogene. The CDR3 loop spans 14 amino acids. The CDR3 loop reads CASNRTGCNQPQHF. In DNA form, the CDR3 reads TGTGCCAGCAACCGCACAGGCTGCAATCAGCCCCAGCATTTT.

This chain joins TRBV7-9 and TRBJ2-3; TRBD1 aligns across 12 bases. The CDR3 is made up of 16 amino acids. CDR1 is SEHNR and CDR2 is FQNEAQ in the germline V gene (reference sequence). Trimming at V came to 1 base and at J to 4 bases, leaving 3 bases not matched to a gene. The CDR3 is CASSLGDRGHSDTQYF. Written as DNA, the CDR3 is TGTGCCAGCAGCTTAGGGGACAGGGGGCATTCAGATACGCAGTATTTT.

The chain combines TRBV6-5 with TRBJ2-1; no clear D gene. CDR1 and CDR2 (germline): MNHEY, SVGAGI. The V and J ends lost 2 bases and 5 bases respectively, with 7 bases between them. CDR3 length: 13 amino acids. The CDR3 spells CASSYRQHNEQFF. The CDR3, as DNA: TGTGCCAGCAGTTACAGACAACACAATGAGCAGTTCTTC.